This entry lists 2 T cell receptor beta chains sequenced from one sample in a study of cytomegalovirus exposure and HLA in healthy donors. The PCR was carried out with 60 Vbeta primers and 13 Jbeta primers. Profiling relied on immunoSEQ multiplex PCR, and the TCRdb table lists in-frame clones only, not all of them. The repertoire has about 200,000 clones, 76% of them found once; the top ten carry 0.55% to 0.75%. The sequencing input was PBMCs. These receptors originate from a man between 18 and 29 years old in good health and CMV-seronegative.

The count of this clone is one. V is TRBV28 and J is TRBJ1-1; 10 positions match TRBD1. Germline V lookup: CDR1 MDHEN, CDR2 SYDVKM. CDR3 length: 18 amino acids. V gave up 7 bases and J gave up 5 bases; unmatched junction bases: 19. For the CDR3, the DNA is TGTGCCAGCACCCCGCCGTTTTTGAGACAGGGGGCGAAGACTGAAGCTTTCTTT. It encodes CASTPPFLRQGAKTEAFF.

V is TRBV15 and J is TRBJ2-7; unclear D gene. V lost 0 bases and J lost 6, with 6 bases in between. The CDR3 totals 12 residues. Per the germline V gene, CDR1 is LNHNV and CDR2 is YYDKDF (reference sequence). CDR3 residues: CATSRDLREQYF. The CDR3 region has the DNA TGTGCCACCAGCAGAGATCTACGCGAGCAGTACTTC.